Listed here is a single TCR beta chain. In the authors' methods: Using reference gene primer amplification, nucleated cell counts were estimated. Profiled with immunoSEQ multiplex PCR; TCRdb holds only in-frame clones, not every one. V, J and clone size derive from that table, while D and trimming were established from the DNA sequence. Of approximately 350,000 clones in the sample, about 90% are singletons; the top ten hold 1% to 1.5%. These data come from a study of blood T cell repertoires in COVID-19. Study information: Samples representing acute and convalescent COVID-19 were sourced from the United States, Italy and Spain.

V lost 6 bases and J 10 bases, leaving 16 bases between the germline ends. Germline CDR1 and CDR2: MNHEY and SVGAGI. The CDR3 has 13 amino acids. The clonotype comes from a man aged 35 to 55 with acute or convalescent COVID-19. V is TRBV6-5 and J is TRBJ2-1; D gene ambiguous. Sequencing used peripheral blood. DNA of the CDR3: TGTGCCAGCAGGGCCACGGGTCTCCGGGAGCAGTTCTTC. Its protein is CASRATGLREQFF.